The next 2 T cell receptor beta chains were all read from a single sample in a study of control samples from healthy donors and cancer patients. Profiling relied on immunoSEQ multiplex PCR, and the TCRdb table lists in-frame clones only, not all of them. This table holds roughly 150,000 clones, approximately 86% found once. The sequencing sample was made of blood. These receptors were taken from a man aged 18 to 30 in good health.

The chain has TRBV4-2 and TRBJ2-3; perhaps TRBD2 as D (6 bases). Germline CDR1 is LGHNA and CDR2 is YNFKEQ. V shed 1 base and J shed 1 base, with 9 bases lying between them. The CDR3 has 15 residues. The CDR3 DNA is TGTGCCAGCAGCCAAGGGTTAGCGGGCACAGATACGCAGTATTTT. It encodes CASSQGLAGTDTQYF.

The chain is built from TRBV19 and TRBJ1-1; possible D gene TRBD1, 5 bases. The CDR3 length is 13 residues. V shed 7 bases and J shed 5 bases, with 14 bases lying between them. Germline CDR1 LNHDA, CDR2 SQIVND (reference sequence). The CDR3 protein is CASTWGPGTEAFF. The DNA for the CDR3 is TGTGCCAGTACTTGGGGACCGGGGACTGAAGCTTTCTTT.